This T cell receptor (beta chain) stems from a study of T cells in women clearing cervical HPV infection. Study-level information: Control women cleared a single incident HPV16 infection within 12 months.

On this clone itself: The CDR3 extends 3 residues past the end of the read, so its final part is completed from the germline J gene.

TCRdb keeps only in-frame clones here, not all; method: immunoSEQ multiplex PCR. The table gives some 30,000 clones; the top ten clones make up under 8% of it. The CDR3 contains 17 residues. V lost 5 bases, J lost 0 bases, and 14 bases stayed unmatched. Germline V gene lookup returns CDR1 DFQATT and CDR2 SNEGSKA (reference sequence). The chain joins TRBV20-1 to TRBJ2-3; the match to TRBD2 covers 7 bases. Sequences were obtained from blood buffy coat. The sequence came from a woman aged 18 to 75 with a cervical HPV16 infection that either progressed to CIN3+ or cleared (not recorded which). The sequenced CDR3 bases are TGCAGTGCTCGCCCCCCCGGACTAGTCATAAGCACAGATACG. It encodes CSARPPGLVISTDT. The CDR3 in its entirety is CSARPPGLVISTDTQYF.